One sample yielded the 8 T cell receptor beta chains listed below, sequenced in a study of OX40 agonist ivuxolimab in advanced cancers. Method: immunoSEQ multiplex PCR; TCRdb's copy keeps in-frame clones and lacks some. The sample includes about 24,000 clones, approximately 80% of them seen just once. Sequencing used CD4+ or CD8+ T cells sorted from blood, obtained in a trial of the OX40 agonist ivuxolimab. These receptors were taken from an adult with an advanced solid tumor such as melanoma, head and neck, liver or kidney cancer.

This clone has more than one count but fewer than ten. The J gene is TRBJ2-7, the V gene TRBV2; 7 bases fit TRBD1. Germline assignment: CDR1 SNHLY and CDR2 FYNNEI. V lost 5 bases and J lost 6; bases outside the gene matches: 13. The CDR3 has 15 residues. The CDR3 DNA follows: TGTGCCAGCAGTCGGGGAGACAGGGTGGCCGGCGAGCAGTACTTC. Protein sequence: CASSRGDRVAGEQYF.

The chain links TRBV6-6 to TRBJ1-1; no clear D. The V end was cut by 4 bases, the J end by 6 bases, with 9 bases between. This CDR3 comprises 12 residues. The germline CDR1 and CDR2 sequences are MNHNY and SVGAGI (reference sequence). CDR3 region: CASSFPGAEAFF. The CDR3, as DNA: TGTGCCAGCAGTTTCCCCGGCGCTGAAGCTTTCTTT.

The rearrangement links TRBV5-3 to TRBJ2-3, with D unresolved. TRBV5-3 is filed as an ORF, its function uncertain. V was clipped by 0 bases and J by 4 bases, with 3 bases between them. The CDR3 runs 12 residues. The CDR3 region is CARSLGPDTQYF. CDR3 DNA: TGTGCCAGAAGCTTGGGCCCAGATACGCAGTATTTT.

This clone appeared a single time. This chain connects TRBV15 to TRBJ1-5; no reliable D call. CDR3 length equals 13 residues. V shed 0 bases and J shed 7 bases, with 7 bases lying between them. Germline V CDR1 and CDR2: LNHNV, YYDKDF (reference sequence). The CDR3 DNA follows: TGTGCCACCAGCAGAGACAGAAACCAGCCCCAGCATTTT. Protein: CATSRDRNQPQHF.

The chain recombines TRBV7-2 with TRBJ2-7, with TRBD2 as a possible D gene (7 bases). The ends were cut back, 3 bases at V and 4 bases at J, with 19 bases in the middle. Germline-derived CDR1 and CDR2 are SGHTA and FQGNSA. The CDR3 length is 16 residues. The CDR3 DNA sequence: TGTGCCAGCAGCTTCAGGGGCGGCCCCGGGGGGTACGAGCAGTACTTC. Protein product: CASSFRGGPGGYEQYF.

The chain is built from TRBV5-4 and TRBJ1-1; 10 nucleotides line up with TRBD1. Germline CDR1 SGHNT, CDR2 YYREEE (reference sequence). This CDR3 is built from 16 residues. V gave up 4 bases and J gave up 0 bases; unmatched junction bases: 6. The CDR3 bases are TGTGCCAGCAGCCAAACGGGACAGGGGTTGAACACTGAAGCTTTCTTT. Protein: CASSQTGQGLNTEAFF.

This chain connects TRBV5-2 to TRBJ2-7; the DNA was not compared with TRBD2, the D call given in the table. TRBV5-2 corresponds to a pseudogene. The CDR3 runs to 16 residues. CDR3 region: CASSQKFSGEGYEQYF. The CDR3 DNA sequence: TGTGCCAGCAGCCAAAAGTTCAGCGGGGAGGGTTACGAGCAGTACTTC.

The chain recombines TRBV10-2 with TRBJ1-5, with D possibly matching TRBD1 (6 bases). CDR1 is WSHSY and CDR2 is SAAADI in the germline V gene. The CDR3 sequence is 17 residues long. Trimming shortened V by 4 bases and J by 2 bases, and 18 bases separated the two germline ends. In nucleotides, the CDR3 is TGCGCCAGCAGTGGGGGACACCGCATTTTTGGCAATCAGCCCCAGCATTTT. It codes for CASSGGHRIFGNQPQHF.